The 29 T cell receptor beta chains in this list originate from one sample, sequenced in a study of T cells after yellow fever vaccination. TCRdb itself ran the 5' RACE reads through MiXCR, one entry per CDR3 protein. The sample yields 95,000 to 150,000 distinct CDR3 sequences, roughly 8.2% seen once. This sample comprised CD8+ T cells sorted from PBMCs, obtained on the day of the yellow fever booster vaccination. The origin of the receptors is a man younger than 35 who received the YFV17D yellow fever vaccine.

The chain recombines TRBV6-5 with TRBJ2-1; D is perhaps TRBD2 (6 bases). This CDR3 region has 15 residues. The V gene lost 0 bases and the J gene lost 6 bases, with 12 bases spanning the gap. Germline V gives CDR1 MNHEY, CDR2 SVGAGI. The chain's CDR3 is CASSYSRLGGNEQFF. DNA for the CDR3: TGTGCCAGCAGTTACTCTAGGTTGGGGGGCAATGAGCAGTTCTTC.

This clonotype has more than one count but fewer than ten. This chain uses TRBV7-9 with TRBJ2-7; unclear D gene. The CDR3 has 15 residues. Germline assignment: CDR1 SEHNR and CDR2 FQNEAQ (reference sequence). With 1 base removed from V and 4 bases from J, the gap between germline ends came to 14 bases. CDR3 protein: CASSLDEKGSYEQYF. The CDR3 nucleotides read TGTGCCAGCAGCTTAGATGAGAAGGGTTCGTACGAGCAGTACTTC.

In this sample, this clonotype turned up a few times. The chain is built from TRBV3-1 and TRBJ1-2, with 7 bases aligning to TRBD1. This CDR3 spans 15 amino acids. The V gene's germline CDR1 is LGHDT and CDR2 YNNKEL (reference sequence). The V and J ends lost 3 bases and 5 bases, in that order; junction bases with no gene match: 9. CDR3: CASSHPVRGQYGYTF. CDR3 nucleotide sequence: TGTGCCAGCAGCCACCCGGTGCGGGGACAGTATGGCTACACCTTC. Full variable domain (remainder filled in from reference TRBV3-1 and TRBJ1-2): DTAVSQTPKYLVTQMGNDKSIKCEQNLGHDTMYWYKQDSKKFLKIMFSYNNKELIINETVPNRFSPKSPDKAHLNLHINSLELGDSAVYFCASSHPVRGQYGYTFGSGTRLTVV.

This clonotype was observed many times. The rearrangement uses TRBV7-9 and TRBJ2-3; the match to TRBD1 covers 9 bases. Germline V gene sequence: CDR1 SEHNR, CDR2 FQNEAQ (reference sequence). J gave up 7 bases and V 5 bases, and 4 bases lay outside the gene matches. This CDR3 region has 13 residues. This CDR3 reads CASSPTGGNTQYF. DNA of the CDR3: TGTGCCAGCAGCCCTACAGGGGGCAATACGCAGTATTTT.

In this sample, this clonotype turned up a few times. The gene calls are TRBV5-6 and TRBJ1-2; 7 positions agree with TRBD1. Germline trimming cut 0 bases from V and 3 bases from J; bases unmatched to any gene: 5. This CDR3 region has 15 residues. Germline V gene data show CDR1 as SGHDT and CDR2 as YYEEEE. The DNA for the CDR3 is TGTGCCAGCAGCTTGGGGACAGGCGGGCACTATGGCTACACCTTC. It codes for CASSLGTGGHYGYTF.

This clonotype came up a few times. CDR3 residues: CASSQGGGGEQFF. CDR3 DNA: TGCGCCAGCAGCCAAGGAGGGGGTGGTGAGCAGTTCTTC. The rearrangement links TRBV4-1 to TRBJ2-1, with D maybe TRBD1 (6 bases). With 1 base removed from V and 9 bases from J, the gap between germline ends came to 10 bases. The germline CDR1 and CDR2 sequences are MGHRA and YSYEKL. The CDR3 runs to 13 residues.

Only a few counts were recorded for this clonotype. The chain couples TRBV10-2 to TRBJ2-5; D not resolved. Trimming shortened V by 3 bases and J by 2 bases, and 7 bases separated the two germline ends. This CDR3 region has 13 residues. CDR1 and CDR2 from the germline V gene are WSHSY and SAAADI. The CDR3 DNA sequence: TGCGCCAGCAGTGACCGTCTGCAAGAGACCCAGTACTTC. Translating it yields CASSDRLQETQYF.

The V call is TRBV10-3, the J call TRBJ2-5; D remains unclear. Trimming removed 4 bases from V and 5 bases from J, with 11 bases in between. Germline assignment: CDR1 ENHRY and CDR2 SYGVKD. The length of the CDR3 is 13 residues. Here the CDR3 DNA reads TGTGCCATCAGTGGGTCTGTGGGGGAGACCCAGTACTTC. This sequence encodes CAISGSVGETQYF.

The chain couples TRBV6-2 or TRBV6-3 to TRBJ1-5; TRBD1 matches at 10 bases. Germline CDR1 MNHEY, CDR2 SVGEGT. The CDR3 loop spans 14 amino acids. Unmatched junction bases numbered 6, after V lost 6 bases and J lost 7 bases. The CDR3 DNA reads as TGTGCCAGCAGCCGGACAGGGGGATTGCAGCCCCAGCATTTT. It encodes CASSRTGGLQPQHF.

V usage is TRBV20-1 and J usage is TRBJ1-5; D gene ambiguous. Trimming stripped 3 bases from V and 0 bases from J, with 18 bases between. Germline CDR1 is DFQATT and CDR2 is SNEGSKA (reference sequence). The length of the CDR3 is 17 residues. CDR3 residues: CSASSHQMLYSNQPQHF. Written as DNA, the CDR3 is TGCAGTGCTAGTTCGCACCAAATGCTTTATAGCAATCAGCCCCAGCATTTT.

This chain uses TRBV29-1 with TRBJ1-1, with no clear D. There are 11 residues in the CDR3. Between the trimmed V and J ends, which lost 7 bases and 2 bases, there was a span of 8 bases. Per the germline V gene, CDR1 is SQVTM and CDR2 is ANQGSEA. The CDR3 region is CSANGNTEAFF. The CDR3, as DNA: TGCAGCGCCAACGGCAACACTGAAGCTTTCTTT. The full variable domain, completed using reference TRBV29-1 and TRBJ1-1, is SAVISQKPSRDICQRGTSLTIQCQVDSQVTMMFWYRQQPGQSLTLIATANQGSEATYESGFVIDKFPISRPNLTFSTLTVSNMSPEDSSIYLCSANGNTEAFFGQGTRLTVV.

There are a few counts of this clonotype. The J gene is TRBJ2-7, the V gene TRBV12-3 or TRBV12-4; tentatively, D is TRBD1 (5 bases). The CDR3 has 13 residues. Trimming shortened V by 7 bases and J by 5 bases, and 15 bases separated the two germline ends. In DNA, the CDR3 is TGTGCCAGCAAGCTCAAGGGGTCGCACGAGCAGTACTTC. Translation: CASKLKGSHEQYF.

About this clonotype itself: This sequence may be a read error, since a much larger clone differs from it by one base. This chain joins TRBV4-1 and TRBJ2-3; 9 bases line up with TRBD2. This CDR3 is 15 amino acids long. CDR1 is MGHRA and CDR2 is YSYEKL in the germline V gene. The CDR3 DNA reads TGCGCCAGCAGCCTGACTAGCGGAACCACAGATACGGAGTATTTT. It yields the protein CASSLTSGTTDTEYF.

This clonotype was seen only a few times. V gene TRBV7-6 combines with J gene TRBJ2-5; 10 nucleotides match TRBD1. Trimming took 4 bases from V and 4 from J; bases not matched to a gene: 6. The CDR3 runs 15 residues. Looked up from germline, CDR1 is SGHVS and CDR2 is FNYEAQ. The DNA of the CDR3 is TGTGCCAGCAGCTCCACCGGGACAGGGGTAGAGACCCAGTACTTC. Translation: CASSSTGTGVETQYF.

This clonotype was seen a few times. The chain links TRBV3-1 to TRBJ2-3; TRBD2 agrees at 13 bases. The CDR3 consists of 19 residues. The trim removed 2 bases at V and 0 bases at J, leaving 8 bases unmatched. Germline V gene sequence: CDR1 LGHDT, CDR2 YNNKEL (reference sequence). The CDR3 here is CASSQRPTSGGDSTDTQYF. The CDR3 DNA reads TGTGCCAGCAGCCAACGCCCAACTAGCGGGGGGGATAGCACAGATACGCAGTATTTT.

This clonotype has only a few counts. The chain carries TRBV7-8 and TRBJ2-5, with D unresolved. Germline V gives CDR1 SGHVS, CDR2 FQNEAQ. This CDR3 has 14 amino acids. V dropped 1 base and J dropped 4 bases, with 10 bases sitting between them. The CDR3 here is CASSLVSSIETQYF. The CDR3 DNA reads TGTGCCAGCAGCTTAGTATCGAGCATAGAGACCCAGTACTTC.

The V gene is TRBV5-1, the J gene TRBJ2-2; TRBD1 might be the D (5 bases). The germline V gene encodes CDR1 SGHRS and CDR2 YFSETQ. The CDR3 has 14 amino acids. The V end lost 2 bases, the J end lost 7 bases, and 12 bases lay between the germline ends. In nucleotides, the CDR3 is TGCGCCAGCAGCTTTTTGGGGCGCAGCGGGGAGCTGTTTTTT. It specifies CASSFLGRSGELFF. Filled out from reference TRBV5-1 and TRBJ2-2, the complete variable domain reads KAGVTQTPRYLIKTRGQQVTLSCSPISGHRSVSWYQQTPGQGLQFLFEYFSETQRNKGNFPGRFSGRQFSNSRSEMNVSTLELGDSALYLCASSFLGRSGELFFGEGSRLTVL.

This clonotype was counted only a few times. The CDR3 loop reads CASSEGQQRHNEQFF. CDR3 sequence (DNA): TGTGCCAGCAGTGAGGGTCAGCAGCGCCACAATGAGCAGTTCTTC. The gene calls are TRBV6-1 and TRBJ2-1; no clear D. The V end lost 3 bases, the J end lost 5 bases, and 14 bases lay between the germline ends. In germline, CDR1 is MNHNS, CDR2 SASEGT. CDR3 length: 15 amino acids.

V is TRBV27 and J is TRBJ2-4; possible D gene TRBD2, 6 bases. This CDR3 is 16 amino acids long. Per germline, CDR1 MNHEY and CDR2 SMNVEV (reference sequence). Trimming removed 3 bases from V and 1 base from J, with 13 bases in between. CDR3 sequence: CASSFWEELAKNIQYF. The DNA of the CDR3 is TGTGCCAGCAGTTTTTGGGAGGAGTTGGCCAAAAACATTCAGTACTTC.

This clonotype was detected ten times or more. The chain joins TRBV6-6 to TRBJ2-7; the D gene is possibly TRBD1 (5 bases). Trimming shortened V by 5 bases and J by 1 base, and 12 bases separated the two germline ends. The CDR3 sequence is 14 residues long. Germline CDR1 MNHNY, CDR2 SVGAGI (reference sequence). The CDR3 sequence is CASSPSTVSYEQYV. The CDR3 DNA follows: TGTGCCAGCAGTCCCTCGACAGTTTCCTACGAGCAGTACGTC.

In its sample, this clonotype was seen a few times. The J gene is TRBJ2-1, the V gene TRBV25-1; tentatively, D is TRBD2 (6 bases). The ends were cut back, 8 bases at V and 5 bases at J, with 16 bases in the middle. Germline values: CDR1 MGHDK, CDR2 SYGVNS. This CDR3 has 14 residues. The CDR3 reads CASVRRGTNNEQFF. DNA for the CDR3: TGTGCCAGCGTTAGGCGGGGCACTAACAATGAGCAGTTCTTC.

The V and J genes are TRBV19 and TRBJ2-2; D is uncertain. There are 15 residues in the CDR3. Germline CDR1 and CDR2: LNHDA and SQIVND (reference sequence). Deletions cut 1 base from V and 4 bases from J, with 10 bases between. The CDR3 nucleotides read TGTGCCAGTAGTATAGTTCGGGTTGGCACCGGGGAGCTGTTTTTT. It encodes CASSIVRVGTGELFF.

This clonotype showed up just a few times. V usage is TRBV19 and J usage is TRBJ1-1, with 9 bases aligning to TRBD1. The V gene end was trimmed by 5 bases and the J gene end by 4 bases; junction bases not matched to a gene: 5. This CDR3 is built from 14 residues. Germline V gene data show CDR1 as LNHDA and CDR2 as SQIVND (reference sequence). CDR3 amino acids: CASSLQGAVTEAFF. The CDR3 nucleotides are TGTGCCAGTAGTTTACAGGGGGCCGTCACTGAAGCTTTCTTT. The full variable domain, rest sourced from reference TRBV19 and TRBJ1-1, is DGGITQSPKYLFRKEGQNVTLSCEQNLNHDAMYWYRQDPGQGLRLIYYSQIVNDFQKGDIAEGYSVSREKKESFPLTVTSAQKNPTAFYLCASSLQGAVTEAFFGQGTRLTVV.

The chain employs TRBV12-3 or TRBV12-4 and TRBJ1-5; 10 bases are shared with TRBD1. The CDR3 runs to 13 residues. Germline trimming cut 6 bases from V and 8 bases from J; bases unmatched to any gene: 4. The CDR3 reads CASRGQGMEPQHF. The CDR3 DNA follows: TGTGCCAGCAGGGGACAGGGGATGGAGCCCCAGCATTTT.

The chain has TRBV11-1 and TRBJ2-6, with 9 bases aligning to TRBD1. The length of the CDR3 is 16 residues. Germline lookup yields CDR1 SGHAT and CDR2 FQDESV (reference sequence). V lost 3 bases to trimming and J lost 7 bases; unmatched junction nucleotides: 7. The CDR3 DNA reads TGTGCCAGCAGCTTCACCGGGACAGGGCCAGCCAACGTCCTGACTTTC. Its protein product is CASSFTGTGPANVLTF.

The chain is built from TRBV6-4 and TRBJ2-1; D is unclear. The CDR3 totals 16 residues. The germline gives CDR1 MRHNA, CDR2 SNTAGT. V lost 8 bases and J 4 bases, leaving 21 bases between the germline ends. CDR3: CASLKRLKPEYNEQFF. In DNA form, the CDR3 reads TGTGCCAGCTTAAAACGCCTTAAGCCGGAGTACAATGAGCAGTTCTTC.

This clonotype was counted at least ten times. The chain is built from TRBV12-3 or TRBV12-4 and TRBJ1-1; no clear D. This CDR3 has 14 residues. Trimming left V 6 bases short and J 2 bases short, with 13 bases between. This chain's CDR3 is CASSFMDGNTEAFF. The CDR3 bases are TGTGCCAGCAGCTTTATGGACGGAAACACTGAAGCTTTCTTT.

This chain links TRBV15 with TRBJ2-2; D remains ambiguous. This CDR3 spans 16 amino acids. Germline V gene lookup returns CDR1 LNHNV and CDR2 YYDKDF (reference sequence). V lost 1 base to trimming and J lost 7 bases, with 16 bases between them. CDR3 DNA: TGTGCCACCAGCAGAGGCCCAGGCAAAAGTGGCGGGGAGCTGTTTTTT. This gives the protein CATSRGPGKSGGELFF.

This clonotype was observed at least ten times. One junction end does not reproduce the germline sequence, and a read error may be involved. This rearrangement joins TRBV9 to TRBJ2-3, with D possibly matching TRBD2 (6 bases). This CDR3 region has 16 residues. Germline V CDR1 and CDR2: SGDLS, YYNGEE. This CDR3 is CASTSLGRGRTYTQYF. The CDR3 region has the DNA TGTGCCAGCACCTCTTTGGGGCGGGGCCGCACATATACGCAGTATTTT.